Listed below are T cell receptor beta chains from one sample, sequenced in a study of T cells in Graves' hyperthyroidism and ophthalmopathy. TCRdb re-derived calls from the multiplex PCR reads in MiXCR, one entry per CDR3 protein. The sample includes approximately 610,000 distinct CDR3 sequences, roughly 15% of them seen just once. The source material was blood. The source is a woman in her thirties or forties with Graves' ophthalmopathy. CDR3s include the opening cysteine and the closing phenylalanine or tryptophan. Fields, in order: D gene, V gene, clone size, J gene, CDR3 DNA, CDR3 protein. A D gene is named only where the DNA matches it firmly. Not all rows give a size; the values are once, few, many and, for expanded clones, a class.

d_call: .
v_call: TRBV5-1
clone_size: few
j_call: TRBJ2-5
cdr3_nt: TGCGCCAGCAGCCTCTATAGCGGCCGAGACCAAGAGACCCAGTACTTC
cdr3_aa: CASSLYSGRDQETQYF

d_call: .
v_call: TRBV4-1
clone_size: many
j_call: TRBJ1-5
cdr3_nt: TGCGCCAGCAGCCAATACAGTGCACTAGAGCCCCAGCATTTT
cdr3_aa: CASSQYSALEPQHF

d_call: .
v_call: TRBV12-3/TRBV12-4
clone_size: .
j_call: TRBJ2-7
cdr3_nt: TGTGCCAGCACTCCGGGGTCAACCTACGAGCAGTACTTC
cdr3_aa: CASTPGSTYEQYF

d_call: .
v_call: TRBV20-1
clone_size: many
j_call: TRBJ1-1
cdr3_nt: TGCAGTGTCCTCACCAAAAAGGGGAACACTGAAGCTTTCTTT
cdr3_aa: CSVLTKKGNTEAFF

d_call: .
v_call: TRBV6-2/TRBV6-3
clone_size: .
j_call: TRBJ1-5
cdr3_nt: TGTGCCAGCAACTTACAACGACACAAGACTCAGCATTTT
cdr3_aa: CASNLQRHKTQHF

d_call: .
v_call: TRBV6-1
clone_size: many
j_call: TRBJ1-1
cdr3_nt: TGTGCCAGCAGTGAAGCGGGGGCGAACTACATGAACACTGAAGCTTTCTTT
cdr3_aa: CASSEAGANYMNTEAFF

d_call: TRBD2
v_call: TRBV12-5
clone_size: many
j_call: TRBJ2-1
cdr3_nt: TGTGCTAGTGGTTCACGGACTAGCGGGAGGACGACGGATAATGAGCAGTTCTTC
cdr3_aa: CASGSRTSGRTTDNEQFF

d_call: TRBD1
v_call: TRBV24-1
clone_size: .
j_call: TRBJ2-7
cdr3_nt: TGTGCCACCAGTGATTTGCCGGGACAGAAAACCACCTCCTACGAGCAGTACTTC
cdr3_aa: CATSDLPGQKTTSYEQYF

d_call: .
v_call: TRBV28
clone_size: many
j_call: TRBJ2-7
cdr3_nt: TGTGCCAGCAGCCCTCGTGGGACCTTATACGAGCAGTACTTC
cdr3_aa: CASSPRGTLYEQYF

d_call: TRBD2
v_call: TRBV18
clone_size: few
j_call: TRBJ2-7
cdr3_nt: TGTGCCAGCTCACGACTAGCGGGACAGTCCTACGAGCAGTACTTC
cdr3_aa: CASSRLAGQSYEQYF

d_call: TRBD1
v_call: TRBV10-3
clone_size: .
j_call: TRBJ2-2
cdr3_nt: TGTACCATCAGTGACAGGGGGCGCGACACCGGGGAGCTGTTTTTT
cdr3_aa: CTISDRGRDTGELFF

d_call: .
v_call: TRBV7-9
clone_size: many
j_call: TRBJ1-2
cdr3_nt: TGTGCCAGCAACTTTAGGAATGGCTACACCTTC
cdr3_aa: CASNFRNGYTF

d_call: TRBD1
v_call: TRBV11-2
clone_size: many
j_call: TRBJ2-5
cdr3_nt: TGTGCCAGCAGCTTAGGGCCGGGACAGTCGGAGACCCAGTACTTC
cdr3_aa: CASSLGPGQSETQYF

d_call: .
v_call: TRBV6-5
clone_size: few
j_call: TRBJ2-7
cdr3_nt: TGTGCCAGCCGATACAGGCTAAGCTCCTACGAGCAGTACTTC
cdr3_aa: CASRYRLSSYEQYF

d_call: TRBD1
v_call: TRBV12-3/TRBV12-4
clone_size: many
j_call: TRBJ1-5
cdr3_nt: TGTGCCAGCAGCAGCACAGGGGACCGCAATCAGCCCCAGCATTTT
cdr3_aa: CASSSTGDRNQPQHF

d_call: .
v_call: TRBV7-2
clone_size: many
j_call: TRBJ2-7
cdr3_nt: TGTGCCAGCAACCTCCCTAAGGAGCAGTACTTC
cdr3_aa: CASNLPKEQYF

d_call: .
v_call: TRBV28
clone_size: many
j_call: TRBJ2-7
cdr3_nt: TGTGCCAGCCGCATAGGGGCAGCGGACTACGAGCAGTACTTC
cdr3_aa: CASRIGAADYEQYF

d_call: TRBD2
v_call: TRBV10-3
clone_size: few
j_call: TRBJ2-7
cdr3_nt: TGTGCCATCAGTGGCCCGGGACTAGCGGGCTACGAGCAGTACTTC
cdr3_aa: CAISGPGLAGYEQYF

d_call: .
v_call: TRBV7-2
clone_size: many
j_call: TRBJ2-5
cdr3_nt: TGTGCCAGCAGCTTAGACGGGACTCCCTTTGAGACCCAGTACTTC
cdr3_aa: CASSLDGTPFETQYF

d_call: .
v_call: TRBV29-1
clone_size: many
j_call: TRBJ2-7
cdr3_nt: TGCAGCGTTCAGACCTCCTACGAGCAGTACTTC
cdr3_aa: CSVQTSYEQYF

d_call: .
v_call: TRBV28
clone_size: many
j_call: TRBJ2-5
cdr3_nt: TGTGCCAGCAGTTTACCGGGTGGGACCCAGTACTTC
cdr3_aa: CASSLPGGTQYF

d_call: TRBD1
v_call: TRBV6-4
clone_size: many
j_call: TRBJ2-7
cdr3_nt: TGTGCCAGCAGAAACGGGGTGGACAGGGGGTTTACCTACGAGCAGTACTTC
cdr3_aa: CASRNGVDRGFTYEQYF